In this sample, the clone carrying this T cell receptor (beta chain) turned up many times. TCRdb re-derived calls from the 5' RACE reads in MiXCR, one entry per CDR3 protein. The top ten clones hold over 20% of a sample with 45,000 to 55,000 distinct CDR3 sequences, around 10% of them seen once. The sample comes from a study of neurological immune-mediated disorders. Germline V CDR1 and CDR2: SGHRS, YFSETQ. This CDR3 spans 15 amino acids. V trimming: 0 bases; J trimming: 8 bases; junction bases outside the gene matches: 6. Specimen: PBMCs. The origin of this receptor is a middle-aged woman with HTLV-1-associated myelopathy (HAM/TSP). V usage is TRBV5-1 and J usage is TRBJ1-4, with 8 positions matching TRBD1. CDR3 in amino acids: CASSLGTGREEKLFF. DNA of the CDR3: TGCGCCAGCAGCTTGGGGACAGGGAGAGAAGAAAAACTGTTTTTT.